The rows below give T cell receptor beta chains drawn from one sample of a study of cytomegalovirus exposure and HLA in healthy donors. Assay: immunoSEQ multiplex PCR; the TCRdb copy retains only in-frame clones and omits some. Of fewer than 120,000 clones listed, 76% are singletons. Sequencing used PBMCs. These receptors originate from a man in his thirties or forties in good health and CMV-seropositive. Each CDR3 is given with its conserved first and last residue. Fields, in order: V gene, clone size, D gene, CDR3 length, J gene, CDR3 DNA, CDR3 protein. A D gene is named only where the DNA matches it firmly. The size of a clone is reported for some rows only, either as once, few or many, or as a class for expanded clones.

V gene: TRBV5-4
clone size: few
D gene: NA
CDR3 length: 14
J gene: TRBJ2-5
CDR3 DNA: TGTGCCAGCAGCACCGCCGAGGGCGGGGAGACCCAGTACTTC
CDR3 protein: CASSTAEGGETQYF

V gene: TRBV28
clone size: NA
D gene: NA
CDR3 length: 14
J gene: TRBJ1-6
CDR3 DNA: TGTGCCAGCAGGCCTCTCCTTAGAAATTCACCCCTCCACTTT
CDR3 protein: CASRPLLRNSPLHF

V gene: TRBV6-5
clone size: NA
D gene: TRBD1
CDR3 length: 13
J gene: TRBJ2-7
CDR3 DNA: TGTGCCAGCTCCGGGACAGGGGAGGCCGAGCAGTACTTC
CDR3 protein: CASSGTGEAEQYF

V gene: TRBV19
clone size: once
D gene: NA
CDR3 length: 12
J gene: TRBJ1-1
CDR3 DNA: TGTGCCAGTAGTATAGGAGGGATGGGTGCTTTCTTT
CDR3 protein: CASSIGGMGAFF

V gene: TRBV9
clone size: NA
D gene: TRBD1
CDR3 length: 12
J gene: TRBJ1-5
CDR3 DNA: TGTGCCACCACAGGGGGCTGTCAGCCCCAGCATTTT
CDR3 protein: CATTGGCQPQHF

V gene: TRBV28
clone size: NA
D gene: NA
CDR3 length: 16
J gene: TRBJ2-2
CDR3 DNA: TGTGCCAGCAGTCTACGACAGAGCCGGACGGCCGGGGAGCTGTTTTTT
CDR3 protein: CASSLRQSRTAGELFF

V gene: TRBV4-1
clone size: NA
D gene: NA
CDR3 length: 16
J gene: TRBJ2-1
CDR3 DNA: TGCGCCAGCAGCCAGCCCGTTCGCGGGACCTACAATGAGCAGTTCTTC
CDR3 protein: CASSQPVRGTYNEQFF

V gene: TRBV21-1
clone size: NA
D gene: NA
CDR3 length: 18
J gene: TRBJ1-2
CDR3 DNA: TGTGCCAGCAGCAAAAAGGTAAGGCCGGGGGAGGAAGGCTATGGCTACACCTTC
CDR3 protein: CASSKKVRPGEEGYGYTF

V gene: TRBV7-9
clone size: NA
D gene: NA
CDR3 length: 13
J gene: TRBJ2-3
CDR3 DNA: TGTGCCAGCCAGGATGCCAGTACAGATACGCAGTATTTT
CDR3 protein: CASQDASTDTQYF

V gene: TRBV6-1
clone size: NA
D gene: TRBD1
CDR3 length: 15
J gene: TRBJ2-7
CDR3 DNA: TGTGCCAGCAGTGGGAAGCAAACAGGGGAGAAAGAGCAGTACTTC
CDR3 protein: CASSGKQTGEKEQYF

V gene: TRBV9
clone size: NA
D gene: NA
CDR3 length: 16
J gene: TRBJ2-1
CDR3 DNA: TGTGCCAGCAGCGTAGCTGTCGGAGTGTGGGGCGGTGAGCAGTTCTTC
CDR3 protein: CASSVAVGVWGGEQFF

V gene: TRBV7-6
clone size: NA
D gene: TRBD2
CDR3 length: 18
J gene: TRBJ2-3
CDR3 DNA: TGTGCCAGCAGCTTAACCTTGACTAGCGGGGAGCGGACAGATACGCAGTATTTT
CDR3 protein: CASSLTLTSGERTDTQYF

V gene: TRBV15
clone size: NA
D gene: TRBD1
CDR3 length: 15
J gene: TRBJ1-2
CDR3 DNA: TGTGCCACCAGCGCCCGACAGGGAACTAACTATGGCTACACCTTC
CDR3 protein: CATSARQGTNYGYTF

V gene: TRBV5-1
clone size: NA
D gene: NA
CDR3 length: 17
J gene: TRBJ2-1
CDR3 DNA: TGCGCCAGCAGCTTACAAAAGCGGCCCGGGTTATACAATGAGCAGTTCTTC
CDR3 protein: CASSLQKRPGLYNEQFF

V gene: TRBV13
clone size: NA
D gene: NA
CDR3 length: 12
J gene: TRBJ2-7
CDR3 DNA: TGTGCCAGCAGCTTACCCGGCTACGAGCAGTACTTC
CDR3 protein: CASSLPGYEQYF

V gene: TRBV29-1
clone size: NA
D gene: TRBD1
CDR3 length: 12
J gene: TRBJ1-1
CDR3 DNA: TGCAGCGTTTCCCGGGACAGGGGCAAAGCTTTCTTT
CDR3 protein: CSVSRDRGKAFF

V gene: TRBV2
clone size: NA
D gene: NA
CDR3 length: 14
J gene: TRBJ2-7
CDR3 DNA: TGTGCCAGCAGTGAACAGGGTTGGTCGCGAGAGCAGTACTTC
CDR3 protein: CASSEQGWSREQYF

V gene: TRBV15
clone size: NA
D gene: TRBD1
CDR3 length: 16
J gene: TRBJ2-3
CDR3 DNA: TGTGCCACCAGCCCCAGGGGGACATTTAGCACAGATACGCAGTATTTT
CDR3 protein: CATSPRGTFSTDTQYF